This TCR beta chain was sequenced in a study of vaccination and CD4 T cells after COVID-19 (dated by TCRdb to between 2021 and 2024). As for the study more broadly: The convalescent cohort comprised six males and four females, including two Hispanic individuals, seven Caucasians, two Asians and one multiracial person. Participants received two doses of either the Pfizer-BioNTech BNT162b2 vaccine (n=8) or the Moderna mRNA-1273 vaccine (n=2). Post-COVID blood samples from convalescent patients were collected a median of roughly 100 days after diagnosis, with a range of about 35 to 161 days. Post-vaccine blood samples were obtained a median of roughly 75 days after the second vaccine dose, with a range of about 14 to 241 days. Overlapping spike peptide pools from SARS-CoV-2 and from the common cold coronaviruses HCoV-NL63, HCoV-OC43 and HCoV-229E were used as culture stimuli. Control cultures received a CEFX viral epitope pool as the positive control, an HIV-1 Nef peptide pool as the negative control, or no peptide. In about 11 COVID-19 convalescent patients and a handful of infection-naive healthy vaccine recipients, the spike-specific CD4+ TCR repertoire before mRNA vaccination was compared with the repertoire after mRNA vaccination. Memory CD4+ T cell crossreactivity between SARS-CoV-2 and common cold coronavirus spike proteins was assessed at the TCR clonotype level in an earlier paper using these donors. What the research found in general, with its limitations: Nearly all vaccine-specific clones in convalescent patients (304 of 307) were mono-reactive for SARS-CoV-2 spike rather than cross-reactive with common cold coronaviruses. The median count of SARS-CoV-2-reactive clonotypes went up from under 25 after infection to about 40 after vaccination, although the change was not significant. Among the post-vaccine SARS-CoV-2-reactive clones in convalescent patients, a median about 87% showed up only after vaccination, which suggests vaccine-specific priming. Relatively few convalescent patients were included in the study, and early timepoints after natural infection were not analyzed.

The germline V gene (reference sequence) specifies SEHNR as CDR1 and FQNEAQ as CDR2. Including cysteine and phenylalanine, the CDR3 has 15 amino acids. Here the CDR3 DNA is all that survives: 45 bases in frame from base 1. V gives up 5 bases and J gives up 4 bases, and the segment between their germline ends measures 14 bases. Per the publication, the treatment or condition label means: 10-day PBMC culture with coronavirus spike peptide pools or control peptides (ViraFEST assay). CD4+ T cells from unexposed donors were collected before the COVID-19 pandemic (2011-2018). To expand antigen-specific T cells with peptide pools and then pick out the expanded clonotypes through TCR sequencing, the study relied on the ViraFEST assay. Each well held approximately 2 million PBMCs cultured in IMDM containing roughly 5% human AB serum and approximately 9.4 IU/ml IL-2, with 9 to 10 ug/ml peptide pools added. Half of the culture medium was replaced with fresh IL-2-containing medium on days 3 and 7. Once the cells had been in culture for over nine days, the EasySep CD4+ T cell isolation kit was used to isolate CD4+ T cells by negative selection. Unexposed donor CD4+ T cells were tested for reactivity to SARS-CoV-2 S and N and four common cold coronavirus spike pools, as cell number allowed. Ficoll-Paque Plus gradient centrifugation was used to isolate PBMCs from whole blood, and the isolated PBMCs were then either used fresh or cryopreserved at -140C. Triplicate wells were generally used for each culture condition. Leukapheresis product for the unexposed donors was bought commercially.

Preparation of the library involved PCR. At the Johns Hopkins FTIC core, DNA from the cultured CD4+ T cells underwent TCR sequencing with the Oncomine TCR Beta short-read assay. Genomic DNA was extracted from the cultured CD4+ T cells with the QIAamp micro DNA kit. Oncomine TCR Beta libraries made from cultured CD4+ T cells were pooled using unique dual indexes and sequenced on an Illumina iSeq 100. Under the source paper's analysis protocol: Non-productive sequences were filtered out, and CDR3s that did not start with C, did not end with F or W, or were shorter than 7 amino acids were discarded. The MANAFEST web application identified antigen-specific clonotypes by comparing peptide-stimulated wells against reference wells and other culture wells. For a clone to be called positive, the clone needed an FDR below 0.05, an odds ratio above 5, and a productive frequency above 0.1% in at least two of three replicate wells. Cross-reactive clonotypes were defined as significantly expanded in both SARS-CoV-2 spike wells and at least one common cold coronavirus spike condition. Levenshtein distances (stringdist) and unrooted phylogenetic trees (ape) in R version 3.6.1 were used to assess CDR3 homology. TCRdb itself trimmed the public reads at Q25 with fastp, ran MiXCR and retained productive beta chains. Identical CDR3 protein sequences are pooled into one entry, listed with their most common genes and DNA. Clone size and V and J calls follow TCRdb, not the original study. The sample has fewer than 8,000 distinct CDR3 sequences on record, about 32% of them singletons. Roughly 14% of the sample comes from the top ten.

Worth noting for this clonotype: What antigen it recognizes has not been identified. Base-call qualities are not available, and no considerably larger clone is one nucleotide away.

The chain is assembled from TRBV7-9 and TRBJ2-2, with a tentative D gene TRBD1 over 5 matching bases. The source of this sequence is a human donor in good health. Sequencing was carried out using CD4+ T cells from blood, cultured in vitro. CDR3 protein: CASSRGNTPTGELFF. The DNA sequence is TGTGCCAGCAGCAGGGGTAATACCCCCACCGGGGAGCTGTTTTTT.